This TCR beta chain was profiled in a study of T cells after yellow fever vaccination. TCRdb re-called the 5' RACE reads with MiXCR, one entry per CDR3 protein. Of roughly 240,000 distinct CDR3 sequences listed, roughly 6.8% are singletons. The germline V gene encodes CDR1 LGHNT and CDR2 FRNRAP. CDR3 length: 16 amino acids. Trimming removed 0 bases at V and 4 bases at J, with 16 bases between. This clonotype was counted ten times or more. The sequence was obtained from a man aged 25-45 years who received the YFV17D yellow fever vaccine. Sequences were derived from CD4+ T cells sorted from PBMCs, sampled on the day of the yellow fever booster vaccination. The V gene is TRBV12-5, the J gene TRBJ2-7; D is undetermined. CDR3 protein: CASGLVLGDTNYEQYF. The CDR3 DNA follows: TGTGCTAGTGGTTTGGTACTGGGCGACACCAATTACGAGCAGTACTTC. Complete variable domain (other parts from reference TRBV12-5 and TRBJ2-7): DARVTQTPRHKVTEMGQEVTMRCQPILGHNTVFWYRQTMMQGLELLAYFRNRAPLDDSGMPKDRFSAEMPDATLATLKIQPSEPRDSAVYFCASGLVLGDTNYEQYFGPGTRLTVT.